The source of this T cell receptor beta chain is a study of CD8+ T cells in alopecia areata. Across the study: The study gave treated patients oral tofacitinib at 5 to 10 mg twice daily. Findings of the study overall: In scalp samples, resident alphabeta T cells of normal skin are also sequenced.

Reverse transcription of extracted RNA yielded cDNA, which provided the sequencing template. TCRdb's table, derived via immunoSEQ multiplex PCR, lists solely in-frame clones and lacks some. The sample shows around 140,000 clones, around 50% of them seen only once. This clone was detected only a few times. Antigen unknown. The CDR3 contains 11 residues. V lost 6 bases to trimming and J lost 14 bases; unmatched junction nucleotides: 7. The V gene's germline CDR1 is SQVTM and CDR2 ANQGSEA. The chain joins TRBV29-1 to TRBJ2-4; 10 bases agree with TRBD2. The sample was CD4+ T cells sorted from blood. The TCR sequence derives from a human donor with alopecia areata. CDR3 sequence reads: CSVQTSGLEYF. The DNA for the CDR3 is TGCAGCGTCCAGACTAGCGGGTTGGAGTACTTC.